The 2 T cell receptor beta chains below were found in one sample sequenced in a study of CD8+ T cells in alopecia areata. Sample treatment: oral pan-JAK inhibitor, 5-10 mg twice daily. Following RNA extraction, reverse transcription yielded cDNA that acted as the sequencing template. Using immunoSEQ multiplex PCR, the repertoire was profiled, and TCRdb retains in-frame clones only, with some absent. The data contain about 190,000 clones, 50% to 60% of them singletons. The starting material was CD4+ T cells sorted from blood, obtained at week 4, from a patient treated with tofacitinib. The source of these receptors is a human donor with alopecia areata.

The J gene is TRBJ1-1, the V gene TRBV11-2, with D perhaps TRBD1 (5 bases). The CDR3 consists of 16 residues. V was shortened by 1 base and J by 7 bases, with 19 bases between the two germline ends. CDR1 SGHAT and CDR2 FQNNGV come from the germline V gene. DNA for the CDR3: TGTGCCAGCAGCTTAGGGTATGGGACCCCGGCGAATGAAGCTTTCTTT. This gives the protein CASSLGYGTPANEAFF.

The chain is built from TRBV29-1 and TRBJ2-6; 7 positions match TRBD2. After removal of 4 bases from V and 0 bases from J, the junction contained 3 bases not matched to a gene. Germline lookup yields CDR1 SQVTM and CDR2 ANQGSEA. The CDR3 has 15 residues. The CDR3 loop is CSVGRGDSGANVLTF. For the CDR3, the DNA is TGCAGCGTTGGCCGGGGGGACTCTGGGGCCAACGTCCTGACTTTC. Based on the CDR3 plus reference TRBV29-1 and TRBJ2-6, the full variable domain is SAVISQKPSRDICQRGTSLTIQCQVDSQVTMMFWYRQQPGQSLTLIATANQGSEATYESGFVIDKFPISRPNLTFSTLTVSNMSPEDSSIYLCSVGRGDSGANVLTFGAGSRLTVL.